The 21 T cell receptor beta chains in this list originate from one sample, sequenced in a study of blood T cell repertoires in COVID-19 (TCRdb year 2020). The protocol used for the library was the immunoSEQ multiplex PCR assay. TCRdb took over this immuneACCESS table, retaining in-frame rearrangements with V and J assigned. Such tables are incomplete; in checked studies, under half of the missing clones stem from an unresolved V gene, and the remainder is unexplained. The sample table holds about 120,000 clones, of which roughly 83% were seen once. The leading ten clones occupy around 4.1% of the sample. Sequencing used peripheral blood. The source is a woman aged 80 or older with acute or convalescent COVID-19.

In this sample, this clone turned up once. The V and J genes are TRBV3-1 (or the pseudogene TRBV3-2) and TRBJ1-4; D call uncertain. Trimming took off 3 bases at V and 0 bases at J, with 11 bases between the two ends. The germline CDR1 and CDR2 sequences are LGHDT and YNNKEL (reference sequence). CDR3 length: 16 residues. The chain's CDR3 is CASSQPPVATNEKLFF. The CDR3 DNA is TGTGCCAGCAGCCAGCCCCCAGTTGCAACTAATGAAAAACTGTTTTTT.

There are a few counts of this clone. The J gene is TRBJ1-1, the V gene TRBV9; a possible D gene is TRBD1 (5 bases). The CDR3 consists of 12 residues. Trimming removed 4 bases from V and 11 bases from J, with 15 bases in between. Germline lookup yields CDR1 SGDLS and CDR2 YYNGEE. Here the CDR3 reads CASSPTTDIAFF. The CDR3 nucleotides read TGTGCCAGCAGCCCCACGACAGATATCGCTTTCTTT.

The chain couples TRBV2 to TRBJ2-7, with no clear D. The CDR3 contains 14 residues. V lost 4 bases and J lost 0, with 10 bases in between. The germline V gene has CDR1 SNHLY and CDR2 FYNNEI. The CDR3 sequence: CASSVQPSSYEQYF. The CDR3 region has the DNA TGTGCCAGCAGTGTACAGCCGAGCTCCTACGAGCAGTACTTC.

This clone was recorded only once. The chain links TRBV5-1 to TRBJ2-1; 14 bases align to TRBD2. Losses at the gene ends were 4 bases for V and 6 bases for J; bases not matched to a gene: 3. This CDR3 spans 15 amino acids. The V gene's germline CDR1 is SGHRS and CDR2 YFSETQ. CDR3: CASSGLAGGTNEQFF. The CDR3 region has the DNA TGCGCCAGCAGCGGACTAGCGGGAGGTACCAATGAGCAGTTCTTC.

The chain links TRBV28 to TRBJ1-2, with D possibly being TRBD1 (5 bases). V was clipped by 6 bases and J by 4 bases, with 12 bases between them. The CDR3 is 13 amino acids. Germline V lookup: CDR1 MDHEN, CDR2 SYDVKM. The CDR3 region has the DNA TGTGCCAGCAGCCCCGACAGTCTCTATGGCTACACCTTC. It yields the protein CASSPDSLYGYTF.

CDR3 DNA sequence: TGTGCCAGCAATCTCAGGACAGGGAACACCGGGGAGCTGTTTTTT. Protein product: CASNLRTGNTGELFF. The V gene is TRBV2, the J gene TRBJ2-2, with TRBD1 matching 7 bases. Unmatched junction bases numbered 6, after V lost 7 bases and J lost 1 base. The CDR3 runs to 15 residues. CDR1 is SNHLY and CDR2 is FYNNEI in the germline V gene.

The CDR3 DNA reads TGTGCCAGCATTTTGACAGGGCTGAACACTGAAGCTTTCTTT. Its translation: CASILTGLNTEAFF. The rearrangement joins TRBV2 to TRBJ1-1; 7 nucleotides line up with TRBD1. The CDR3 is made up of 14 amino acids. Germline CDR1 and CDR2: SNHLY and FYNNEI. The V and J ends lost 7 bases and 0 bases, in that order; junction bases with no gene match: 5.

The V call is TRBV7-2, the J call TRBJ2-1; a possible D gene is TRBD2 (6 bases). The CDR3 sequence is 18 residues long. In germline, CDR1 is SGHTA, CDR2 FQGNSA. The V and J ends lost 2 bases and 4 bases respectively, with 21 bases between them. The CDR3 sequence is CASSLWEAGASFYNEQFF. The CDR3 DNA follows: TGTGCCAGCAGCTTATGGGAGGCAGGCGCCTCATTTTACAATGAGCAGTTCTTC.

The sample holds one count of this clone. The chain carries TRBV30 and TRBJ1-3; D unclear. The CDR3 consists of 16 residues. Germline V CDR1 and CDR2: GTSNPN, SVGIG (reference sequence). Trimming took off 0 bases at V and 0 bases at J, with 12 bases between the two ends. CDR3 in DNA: TGTGCCTGGAGTGTACGGTTCGACAACTCTGGAAACACCATATATTTT. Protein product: CAWSVRFDNSGNTIYF.

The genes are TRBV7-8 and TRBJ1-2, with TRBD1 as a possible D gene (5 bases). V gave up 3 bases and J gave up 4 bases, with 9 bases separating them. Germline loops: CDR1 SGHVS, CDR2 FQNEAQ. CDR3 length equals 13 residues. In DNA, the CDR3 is TGTGCCAGCAGCTTTAGAAGGGGCTATGGCTACACCTTC. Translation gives CASSFRRGYGYTF.

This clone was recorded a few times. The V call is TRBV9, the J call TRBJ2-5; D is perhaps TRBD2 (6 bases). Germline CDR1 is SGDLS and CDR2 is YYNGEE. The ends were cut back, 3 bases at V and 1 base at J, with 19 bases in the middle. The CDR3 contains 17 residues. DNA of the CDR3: TGTGCCAGCAGCGGAGGCCCCCCGCTAGCGCCCCAAGAGACCCAGTACTTC. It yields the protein CASSGGPPLAPQETQYF.

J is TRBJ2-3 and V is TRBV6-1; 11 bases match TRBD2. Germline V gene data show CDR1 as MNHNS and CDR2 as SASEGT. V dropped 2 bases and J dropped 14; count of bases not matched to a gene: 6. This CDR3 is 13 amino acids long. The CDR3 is CASSETTSGRLYF. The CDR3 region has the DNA TGTGCCAGCAGTGAAACTACTAGCGGGAGACTGTATTTT.

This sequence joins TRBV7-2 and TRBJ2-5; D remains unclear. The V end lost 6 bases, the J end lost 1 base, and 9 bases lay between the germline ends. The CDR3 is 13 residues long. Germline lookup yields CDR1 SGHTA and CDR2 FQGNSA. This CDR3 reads CASREYPQETQYF. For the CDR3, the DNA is TGTGCCAGCAGAGAGTACCCCCAAGAGACCCAGTACTTC.

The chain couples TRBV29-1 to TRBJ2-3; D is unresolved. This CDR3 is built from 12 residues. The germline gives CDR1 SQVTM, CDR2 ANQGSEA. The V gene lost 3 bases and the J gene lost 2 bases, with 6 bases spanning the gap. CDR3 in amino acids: CSVDTNTDTQYF. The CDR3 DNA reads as TGCAGCGTTGACACTAACACAGATACGCAGTATTTT.

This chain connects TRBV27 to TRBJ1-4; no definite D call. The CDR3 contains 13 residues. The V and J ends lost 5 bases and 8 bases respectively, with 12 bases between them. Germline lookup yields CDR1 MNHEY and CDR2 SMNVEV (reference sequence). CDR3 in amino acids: CASSPPNGEKLFF. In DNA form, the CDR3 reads TGTGCCAGCAGTCCCCCGAACGGGGAAAAACTGTTTTTT.

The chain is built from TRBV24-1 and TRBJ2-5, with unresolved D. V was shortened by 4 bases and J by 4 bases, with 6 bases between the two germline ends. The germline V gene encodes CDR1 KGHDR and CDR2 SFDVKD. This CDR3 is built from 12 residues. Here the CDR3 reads CATSENGETQYF. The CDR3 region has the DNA TGTGCCACCAGTGAGAACGGAGAGACCCAGTACTTC.

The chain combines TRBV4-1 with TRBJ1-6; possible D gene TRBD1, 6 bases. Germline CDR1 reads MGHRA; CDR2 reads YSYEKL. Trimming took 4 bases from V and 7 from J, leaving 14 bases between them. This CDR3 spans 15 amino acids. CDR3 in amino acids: CASSRDRRDNSPLHF. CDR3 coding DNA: TGCGCCAGCAGCCGCGACAGGCGCGACAATTCACCCCTCCACTTT.

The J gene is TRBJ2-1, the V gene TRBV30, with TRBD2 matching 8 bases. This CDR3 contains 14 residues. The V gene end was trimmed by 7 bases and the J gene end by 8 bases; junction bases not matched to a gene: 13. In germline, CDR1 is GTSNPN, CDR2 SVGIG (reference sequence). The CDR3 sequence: CAFVTGGSVDEQFF. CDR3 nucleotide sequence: TGTGCCTTCGTGACGGGGGGGTCCGTCGATGAGCAGTTCTTC.

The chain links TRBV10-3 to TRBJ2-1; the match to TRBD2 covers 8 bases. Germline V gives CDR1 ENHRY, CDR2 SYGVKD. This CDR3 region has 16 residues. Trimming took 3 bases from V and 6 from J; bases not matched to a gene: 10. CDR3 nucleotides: TGTGCCATCAGTGAAGGGCAAGCGGGAGTCTCCAATGAGCAGTTCTTC. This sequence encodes CAISEGQAGVSNEQFF.

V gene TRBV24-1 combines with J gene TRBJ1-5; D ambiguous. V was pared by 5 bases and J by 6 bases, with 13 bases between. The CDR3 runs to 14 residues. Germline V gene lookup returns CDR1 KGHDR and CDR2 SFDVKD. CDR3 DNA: TGTGCCACCAGTGCGAGGTTGAGCGCTCAGCCCCAGCATTTT. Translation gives CATSARLSAQPQHF.

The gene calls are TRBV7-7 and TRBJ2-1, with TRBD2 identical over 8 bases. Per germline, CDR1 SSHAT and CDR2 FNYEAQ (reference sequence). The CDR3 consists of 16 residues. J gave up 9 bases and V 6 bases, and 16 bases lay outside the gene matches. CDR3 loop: CASSQGVGGDVIEQFF. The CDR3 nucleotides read TGTGCCAGCAGTCAAGGAGTCGGGGGGGATGTAATTGAGCAGTTCTTC. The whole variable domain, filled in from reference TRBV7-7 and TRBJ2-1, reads GAGVSQSPRYKVTKRGQDVTLRCDPISSHATLYWYQQALGQGPEFLTYFNYEAQPDKSGLPSDRFSAERPEGSISTLTIQRTEQRDSAMYRCASSQGVGGDVIEQFFGPGTRLTVL.